Listed below are T cell receptor beta chains from one sample, sequenced in a study of a mutant IDH1 vaccine in newly diagnosed glioma. The repertoire was sequenced with immunoSEQ multiplex PCR; TCRdb's copy has only in-frame clones and lacks some. The table shows over 35,000 clones, with 70% to 85% occurring only once. Their specific antigens are unknown. Sequencing used PBMCs, obtained from a glioma patient whose treatment included an IDH1 peptide vaccine. The receptor source for this set is a woman under 30 with glioma. Some clones in this sample may be carry-over from other donors' samples. Both conserved end residues are part of each CDR3. Clone size appears in some rows only: once, few, many, or a class for an expanded clone.

clone_size j_call v_call cdr3_aa
. TRBJ1-3 TRBV19 CASTPLYRGTGLGNTIYF
. TRBJ2-2 TRBV19 CASSIGLNTGELFF
. TRBJ2-2 TRBV15 CATSDPLAVGELFF
few TRBJ2-1 TRBV5-1 CASSITGSSYNEQFF
few TRBJ1-1 TRBV30 CAWFPRKRGNTEAFF
. TRBJ2-1 TRBV27 CASSPGQGYNEQFF
few TRBJ1-5 TRBV19 CASSPQGFNQPQHF
. TRBJ1-3 TRBV6-5 CASSFGQAIAGNTIYF
. TRBJ2-7 TRBV2 CASSDGAYEQYF
. TRBJ1-1 TRBV11-3 CASSSADRGDWNTEAFF
. TRBJ1-2 TRBV6-5 CASSYDGLNYGYTF
. TRBJ1-5 TRBV6-6 CASSQLGEPQHF
few TRBJ1-6 TRBV7-9 CASSRYRGGSPLHF
. TRBJ1-2 TRBV19 CASHRDRAWMDGYTF
. TRBJ1-2 TRBV6-6 CASSRTEESNYGYTF
. TRBJ2-5 TRBV5-1 CASRFEGQGKETQYF
. TRBJ2-5 TRBV7-7 CASSSTAPALQETQYF
few TRBJ1-1 TRBV6-1 CASRDRVGTEAFF
. TRBJ2-2 TRBV11-3 CASSPSRLNTGELFF
. TRBJ2-2 TRBV6-5 CASSYRSGELFF
. TRBJ1-3 TRBV4-3 CASSQGQGGITIYF
. TRBJ1-1 TRBV5-8 CASSLVRNTEAFF
. TRBJ2-7 TRBV7-8 CASSPSDGRAYEQYF
. TRBJ2-2 TRBV9 CAGSEGGNTGELFF
. TRBJ1-2 TRBV18 CASSPTRDRGDGYTF
. TRBJ2-1 TRBV27 CASSLSAGEDEQFF
. TRBJ1-5 TRBV21-1 CASSKVSTLTDRGGNQPQHF
. TRBJ2-2 TRBV11-1 CASSRGLPNTGELFF
. TRBJ2-7 TRBV14 CASSQLLPGEQYF
. TRBJ1-5 TRBV19 CASRGQGSQGPQHF
. TRBJ1-2 TRBV6-6 CASSYSGQPGYGYTF
once TRBJ2-6 TRBV19 CASSIRNSGANVLTF
few TRBJ1-1 TRBV6-5 CASSYRQGALLTEAFF
. TRBJ2-7 TRBV6-1 CASSEAPQGGYSYEQYF
. TRBJ2-3 TRBV5-1 CASSLGGGWADTQYF
. TRBJ1-4 TRBV4-3 CASSQDTGGGTNEKLFF
. TRBJ2-7 TRBV6-5 CASSYSIPDEQYF
. TRBJ2-7 TRBV5-1 CASSPRQGITYEQYF
. TRBJ2-6 TRBV10-3 CAISESSTSGANVLTF
. TRBJ2-5 TRBV4-1 CASSQGDGTRETQYF
. TRBJ2-7 TRBV10-2 CASSVTGDYEQYF
. TRBJ1-2 TRBV5-6 CASSLKEIPRGYGYTF
. TRBJ1-1 TRBV29-1 CSVEEGDRGMSAFF
. TRBJ1-1 TRBV7-8 CASSLVDTGYTEAFF
few TRBJ1-1 TRBV2 CASSTDTLFRVNTEAFF